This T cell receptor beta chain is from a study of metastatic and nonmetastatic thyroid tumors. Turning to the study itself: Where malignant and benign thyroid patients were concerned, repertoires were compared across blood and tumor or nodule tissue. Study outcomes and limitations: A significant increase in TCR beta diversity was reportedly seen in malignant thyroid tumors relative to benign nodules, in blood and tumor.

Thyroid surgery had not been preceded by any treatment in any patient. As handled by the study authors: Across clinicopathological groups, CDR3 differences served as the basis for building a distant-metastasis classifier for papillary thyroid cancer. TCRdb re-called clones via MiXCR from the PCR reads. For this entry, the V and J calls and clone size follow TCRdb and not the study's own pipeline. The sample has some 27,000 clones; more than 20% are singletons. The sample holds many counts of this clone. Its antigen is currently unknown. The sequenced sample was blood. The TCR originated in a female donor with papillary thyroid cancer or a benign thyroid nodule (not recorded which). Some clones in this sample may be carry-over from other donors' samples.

Written as DNA, the CDR3 is TGTGCCAGCAGCTTAGGGAGGACGGGGGGCTACACCTTC. As protein: CASSLGRTGGYTF. The J gene is TRBJ1-2, the V gene TRBV7-2; no clear D. With 1 base removed from V and 8 bases from J, the gap between germline ends came to 11 bases. Looked up from germline, CDR1 is SGHTA and CDR2 is FQGNSA. The CDR3 totals 13 residues.